The 20 T cell receptor beta chains reported below all come from one sample, sequenced in a study of T cells in Graves' hyperthyroidism and ophthalmopathy. Using RNA transcripts as the source, TCR beta CDR3 regions were amplified. The HTBI primer set was used in a first-round RT-PCR of the TCR CDR3. TCRdb re-called the multiplex PCR reads with MiXCR, one entry per CDR3 protein. Among approximately 610,000 distinct CDR3 sequences listed, roughly a sixth were seen once. The sample comprised blood. The receptors stem from a woman aged 18-35 years with Graves' hyperthyroidism.

This clonotype has just a few counts. The chain has TRBV20-1 and TRBJ1-6; D not certain. The CDR3 has 12 amino acids. The germline V gene has CDR1 DFQATT and CDR2 SNEGSKA (reference sequence). With 4 bases removed from V and 7 bases from J, the gap between germline ends came to 8 bases. CDR3 sequence reads: CSAMKTNSPLHF. In nucleotides, the CDR3 is TGCAGTGCTATGAAGACGAATTCACCCCTCCACTTT.

The V gene is TRBV24-1, the J gene TRBJ2-1, with D perhaps TRBD2 (5 bases). V was cut by 5 bases and J by 4 bases, with 17 bases left in between. CDR1 KGHDR and CDR2 SFDVKD come from the germline V gene. The CDR3 is 16 residues long. As DNA, the CDR3 is TGTGCCACCAGTGGTACGGAACGGGGTACATACAATGAGCAGTTCTTC. Amino acids: CATSGTERGTYNEQFF.

As for this clonotype: A read error may explain this, as a much larger clone is one base away. CDR3 amino acids: CATAPRESADTQYF. DNA of the CDR3: TGTGCCACAGCACCCAGGGAGTCCGCAGATACGCAGTATTTT. This chain links TRBV28 with TRBJ2-3; D possibly matches TRBD1 or TRBD2 (5 bases each). This CDR3 is built from 14 residues. Per the germline V gene, CDR1 is MDHEN and CDR2 is SYDVKM. Between the trimmed V and J ends, which lost 10 bases and 4 bases, there was a span of 18 bases.

This chain uses TRBV27 with TRBJ2-2; D call uncertain. V shed 3 bases and J shed 0 bases, with 11 bases lying between them. Germline V gene lookup returns CDR1 MNHEY and CDR2 SMNVEV (reference sequence). This CDR3 has 16 amino acids. The CDR3 region is CASSLAGPSNTGELFF. The CDR3, as DNA: TGTGCCAGCAGTTTGGCAGGACCTTCGAACACCGGGGAGCTGTTTTTT.

There are many counts of this clonotype. The chain carries TRBV11-2 and TRBJ1-1, with D possibly matching TRBD1 (5 bases). Germline values: CDR1 SGHAT, CDR2 FQNNGV. Trimming took 5 bases from V and 5 from J, leaving 27 bases between them. This CDR3 comprises 18 residues. CDR3 residues: CASSLSLGLPGTSTEAFF. The CDR3 DNA follows: TGTGCCAGCAGCCTATCACTGGGACTCCCAGGGACTTCGACTGAAGCTTTCTTT.

The rearrangement uses TRBV6-1 and TRBJ2-7; 11 bases map to TRBD2. The CDR3 spans 15 residues. Germline CDR1 reads MNHNS; CDR2 reads SASEGT. V shed 4 bases and J 7 bases; nucleotides not matched to a gene: 9. CDR3 nucleotide sequence: TGTGCCAGCAGTGGACTAGCGGGGACCAACAATGAGCAGTACTTC. Translating it yields CASSGLAGTNNEQYF.

The V call is TRBV12-3 or TRBV12-4, the J call TRBJ2-3; D is possibly TRBD2 (5 bases). The length of the CDR3 is 13 residues. Trimming removed 5 bases from V and 1 base from J, with 7 bases in between. The CDR3 nucleotides are TGTGCCAGCAGTCGGACTGGCACAGATACGCAGTATTTT. This gives the protein CASSRTGTDTQYF.

This clonotype has a count of ten or more. V gene TRBV5-1 combines with J gene TRBJ2-1, with TRBD2 matching 8 bases. From germline, CDR1 is SGHRS and CDR2 YFSETQ. The CDR3 has 14 residues. The J segment lost 8 bases and the V segment lost 5 bases, leaving 9 bases of the junction unmatched. The CDR3 region has the DNA TGCGCCAGCAGGGTCGAGCGGGAGATTCATGAGCAGTTCTTC. Its translation is CASRVEREIHEQFF.

The chain employs TRBV19 and TRBJ2-3; 10 positions match TRBD2. V was clipped by 7 bases and J by 0 bases; unmatched bases: 7. Germline V lookup: CDR1 LNHDA, CDR2 SQIVND (reference sequence). This CDR3 region has 16 residues. The CDR3 region has the DNA TGTGCCAGTACTTTAGCGGGGGGATTTAGCACAGATACGCAGTATTTT. Translated: CASTLAGGFSTDTQYF.

This clonotype has ten or more counts. This chain joins TRBV2 and TRBJ2-5; D gene unclear. This CDR3 region has 12 residues. The germline gives CDR1 SNHLY, CDR2 FYNNEI. The ends were cut back, 2 bases at V and 4 bases at J, with 5 bases in the middle. The CDR3 here is CASSEWGETQYF. For the CDR3, the DNA is TGTGCCAGCAGTGAATGGGGAGAGACCCAGTACTTC.

The table lists this clonotype with many counts. The J gene is TRBJ1-4, the V gene TRBV12-3 or TRBV12-4; no definite D call. V shed 5 bases and J shed 7 bases, with 8 bases lying between them. This CDR3 is 12 amino acids long. In DNA, the CDR3 is TGTGCCAGCAGTGACTCAGCTGAAAAACTGTTTTTT. Protein sequence: CASSDSAEKLFF.

The chain couples TRBV30 to TRBJ2-2, with 8 bases aligning to TRBD2. V lost 4 bases and J lost 5; bases outside the gene matches: 6. The CDR3 runs to 14 residues. Germline V gives CDR1 GTSNPN, CDR2 SVGIG (reference sequence). CDR3 bases: TGTGCCTGGAAGGGACTAGAGGAGACCGGGGAGCTGTTTTTT. Translating gives CAWKGLEETGELFF.

J is TRBJ1-3 and V is TRBV2; D remains ambiguous. This CDR3 spans 13 amino acids. Trimming pared 10 bases from V and 0 bases from J, leaving 10 bases between. Germline V CDR1 and CDR2: SNHLY, FYNNEI. CDR3 amino acids: CATQEASGNTIYF. CDR3 DNA: TGTGCCACGCAGGAGGCCTCTGGAAACACCATATATTTT.

This clonotype has ten or more counts. V is TRBV5-1 and J is TRBJ1-1; D not certain. V lost 0 bases to trimming and J lost 4 bases, with 10 bases between them. Per the germline V gene, CDR1 is SGHRS and CDR2 is YFSETQ. This CDR3 spans 14 amino acids. The CDR3 region has the DNA TGCGCCAGCAGCTTGGATGGGGTGAGCACTGAAGCTTTCTTT. Its protein is CASSLDGVSTEAFF.

This chain links TRBV10-1 with TRBJ2-1, with 7 bases matching TRBD1. The CDR3 covers 17 residues. Germline V lookup: CDR1 WNHNN, CDR2 SYGVQD (reference sequence). V gave up 0 bases and J gave up 8 bases; unmatched junction bases: 13. CDR3 region: CASSESRVQGRWDEQFF. CDR3 coding DNA: TGCGCCAGCAGTGAGTCGAGAGTACAGGGGAGATGGGATGAGCAGTTCTTC.

The DNA of the CDR3 is TGTGCCAGCAGCCAGATTCGTGGTGAAAAACTGTTTTTT. Protein product: CASSQIRGEKLFF. The V and J genes are TRBV7-9 and TRBJ1-4; no firm D call. CDR1 and CDR2 (germline): SEHNR, FQNEAQ (reference sequence). This CDR3 has 13 amino acids. The V end was cut by 5 bases, the J end by 7 bases, with 11 bases between.

This clonotype was seen a handful of times. This chain links TRBV2 with TRBJ1-6; a weak D match, TRBD1 (6 bases). Trimming took 7 bases from V and 5 from J, leaving 12 bases between them. The CDR3 is 14 residues long. The germline V gene has CDR1 SNHLY and CDR2 FYNNEI. The CDR3 DNA is TGTGCCAGCAAACGACAGGAGAATAATTCACCCCTCCACTTT. Its translation: CASKRQENNSPLHF. Filled out from reference TRBV2 and TRBJ1-6, the complete variable domain reads EPEVTQTPSHQVTQMGQEVILRCVPISNHLYFYWYRQILGQKVEFLVSFYNNEISEKSEIFDDQFSVERPDGSNFTLKIRSTKLEDSAMYFCASKRQENNSPLHFGNGTRLTVT.

This clonotype appeared many times. The genes are TRBV6-1 and TRBJ2-3; TRBD1 is a possible D gene (8 bases). This CDR3 has 15 residues. Germline V CDR1 and CDR2: MNHNS, SASEGT. V dropped 6 bases and J dropped 4 bases, with 17 bases sitting between them. For the CDR3, the DNA is TGTGCCAGCAGCTACAGGGGGGAGGGCGCAGATACGCAGTATTTT. Amino acids: CASSYRGEGADTQYF.

This chain links TRBV20-1 with TRBJ1-1; the match to TRBD1 covers 8 bases. The germline V gene has CDR1 DFQATT and CDR2 SNEGSKA (reference sequence). This CDR3 spans 13 amino acids. The V gene end was trimmed by 4 bases and the J gene end by 5 bases; junction bases not matched to a gene: 6. Here the CDR3 DNA reads TGCAGTGCTAAGGACAGGGTGGAAACTGAAGCTTTCTTT. Encoded protein: CSAKDRVETEAFF.

The table lists this clonotype with many counts. The rearrangement uses TRBV3-1 and TRBJ2-5; D is perhaps TRBD2 (6 bases). Germline lookup yields CDR1 LGHDT and CDR2 YNNKEL (reference sequence). The CDR3 runs 15 residues. V dropped 1 base and J dropped 3 bases, with 12 bases sitting between them. The CDR3 loop reads CASSQVFSGEETQYF. In DNA, the CDR3 is TGTGCCAGCAGCCAAGTTTTTAGCGGTGAAGAGACCCAGTACTTC.